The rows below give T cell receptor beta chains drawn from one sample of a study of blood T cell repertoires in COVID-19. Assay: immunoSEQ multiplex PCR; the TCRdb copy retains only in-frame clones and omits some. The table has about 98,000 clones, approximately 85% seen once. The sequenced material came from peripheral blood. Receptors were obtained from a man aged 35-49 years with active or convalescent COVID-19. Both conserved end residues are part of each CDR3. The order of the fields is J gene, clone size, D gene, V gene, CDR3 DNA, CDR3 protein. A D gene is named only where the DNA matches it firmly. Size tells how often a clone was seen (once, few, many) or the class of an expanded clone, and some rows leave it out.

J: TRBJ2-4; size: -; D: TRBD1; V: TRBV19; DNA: TGTGCCAGTAGTAAGGACAGGTTTGGGTTAAGCATTCAGTACTTC; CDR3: CASSKDRFGLSIQYF
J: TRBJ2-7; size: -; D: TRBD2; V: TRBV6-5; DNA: TGTGCCGGAGCTAGCGGACAATCCTACGAGCAGTACTTC; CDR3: CAGASGQSYEQYF
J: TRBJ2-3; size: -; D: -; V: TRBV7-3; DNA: TGTGCCAGCAGCTCCTTCACAGATACGCAGTATTTT; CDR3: CASSSFTDTQYF
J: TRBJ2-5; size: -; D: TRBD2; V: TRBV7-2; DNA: TGTGCCAGCAGCTTGGCGGGGGGGCAAGAGACCCAGTACTTC; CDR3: CASSLAGGQETQYF
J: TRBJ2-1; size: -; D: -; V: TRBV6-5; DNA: TGTGCCAGCAGTTACTCGAAAGAGGGTCATGAGCAGTTCTTC; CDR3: CASSYSKEGHEQFF
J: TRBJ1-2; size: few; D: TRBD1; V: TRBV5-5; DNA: TGTGCCAGCAGCGAACAGGGGGCCCGTGGCTACACCTTC; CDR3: CASSEQGARGYTF
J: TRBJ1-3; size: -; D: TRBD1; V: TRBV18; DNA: TGTGCCAGCTCTCCCGGGACAGGGATAGACACCATATATTTT; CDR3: CASSPGTGIDTIYF
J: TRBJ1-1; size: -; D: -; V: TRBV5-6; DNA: TGTGCCAGCAGCTCTCCCGGGTCGAACACTGAAGCTTTCTTT; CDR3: CASSSPGSNTEAFF
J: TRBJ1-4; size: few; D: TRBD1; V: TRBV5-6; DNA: TGTGCCAGCAGCTTGGATTCCAGGGGGCGGTCTAATGAAAAACTGTTTTTT; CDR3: CASSLDSRGRSNEKLFF
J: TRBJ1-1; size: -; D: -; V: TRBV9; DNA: TGTGCCAGCAGTGCCAGGGAGGTCGCTGAAGCTTTCTTT; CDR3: CASSAREVAEAFF
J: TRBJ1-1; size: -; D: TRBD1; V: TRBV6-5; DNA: TGTGCCAGCAGTTTACGGACAGGGACCACTGAAGCTTTCTTT; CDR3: CASSLRTGTTEAFF
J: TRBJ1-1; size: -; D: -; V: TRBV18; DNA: TGTGCCAGCTCACCTGACTCAGGGTTCACTGAAGCTTTCTTT; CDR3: CASSPDSGFTEAFF
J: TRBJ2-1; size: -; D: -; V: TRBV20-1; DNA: TGCAGTGCCGGGGAGTTTGAGCAGTTCTTC; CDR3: CSAGEFEQFF
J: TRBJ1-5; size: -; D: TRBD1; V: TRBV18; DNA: TGTGCCAGCTCACCGGACAGGGTATCTCAGCCCCAGCATTTT; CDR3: CASSPDRVSQPQHF
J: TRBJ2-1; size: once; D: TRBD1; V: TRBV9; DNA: TGTGCCAGCACCGAAAGGGGCAGGGGGCTCTACAATGAGCAGTTCTTC; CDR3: CASTERGRGLYNEQFF
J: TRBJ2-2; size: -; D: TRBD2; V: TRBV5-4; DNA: TGTGCCAGCAGCGGTACTAGCGGGGCAAACACCGGGGAGCTGTTTTTT; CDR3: CASSGTSGANTGELFF
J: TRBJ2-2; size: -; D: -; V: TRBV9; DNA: TGTGCCAGCAGTGCTTCCCCGGGGAACACCGGGGAGCTGTTTTTT; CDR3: CASSASPGNTGELFF
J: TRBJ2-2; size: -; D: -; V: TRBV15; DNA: TGTGCCACCAGCAGAGAGTGGCCCAGCGGAGGGTACACCGGGGAGCTGTTTTTT; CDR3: CATSREWPSGGYTGELFF
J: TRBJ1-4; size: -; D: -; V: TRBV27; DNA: TGTGCCAGCAGTTTGGGGGGCCGGGAGGGGGAAAAACTGTTTTTT; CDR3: CASSLGGREGEKLFF
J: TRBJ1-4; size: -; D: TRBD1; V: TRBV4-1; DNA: TGCGCCAGCAGCCAAGATTTCGGAGGGGGCCATGAAAAACTGTTTTTT; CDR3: CASSQDFGGGHEKLFF
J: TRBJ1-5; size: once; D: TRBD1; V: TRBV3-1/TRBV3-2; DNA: TGTGCCAGCAGCCAAGATTGGACAGGGAGTGCCCAGCCCCAGCATTTT; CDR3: CASSQDWTGSAQPQHF
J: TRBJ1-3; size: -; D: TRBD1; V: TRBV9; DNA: TGTGCCAGCAGCCCTTCCGGGACAGGGGGCTCTGGAAACACCATATATTTT; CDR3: CASSPSGTGGSGNTIYF
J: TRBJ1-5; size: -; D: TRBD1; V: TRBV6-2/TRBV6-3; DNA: TGTGCCAGCAGTTCCGACAGGGGATTGAGTCAGCCCCAGCATTTT; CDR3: CASSSDRGLSQPQHF